This T cell receptor beta chain was captured by sequencing in a study of T cell responses to AZD1222 COVID-19 vaccine. Broader study findings: Targets within unmutated variant regions were reportedly found for nearly half of spike-specific TCRs. Clonal diversity was possibly underestimated, and white British individuals and females predominated among donors. Samples come after the peak T cell response, not at day 14.

The germline CDR1 and CDR2 sequences are SGDLS and YYNGEE. The CDR3 consists of 15 residues. Trimming cost V 3 bases and J 10 bases; bases outside gene matches: 11. Clones were sequenced by immunoSEQ multiplex PCR, and TCRdb holds only the in-frame ones, with some missing. This sample has some 120,000 clones, with around 90% found just once. As concerns this clone: Its specificity is not known.

The chain couples TRBV9 to TRBJ2-1; 9 positions match TRBD2. This receptor was taken from an adult in good health. This sample comprised peripheral blood, obtained on day 0 of MenACWY control vaccination. CDR3 bases: TGTGCCAGCAGCGCCTCGGGACTAGCTTTCCGGGAGCAGTTCTTC. Encoded protein: CASSASGLAFREQFF.